This is a list of T cell receptor beta chains from one sample in a study of T cell responses to AZD1222 COVID-19 vaccine. Measured with immunoSEQ multiplex PCR; TCRdb has only the in-frame clones, and not every one. This table has 100,000 to 150,000 clones, 86% appearing once. The sequencing used peripheral blood, collected on day 0 of AZD1222 vaccination. These receptors were obtained from an adult in good health. The CDR3 runs from the conserved cysteine through the conserved F or W. A D gene is named only where the DNA matches it firmly. Expanded clones get a size class; other rows say once, few or many, or leave the size out.

d_call j_call clone_size v_call cdr3_aa cdr3_nt
NA TRBJ2-3 NA TRBV11-1 CASSLAGVDTQYF TGTGCCAGCAGCTTAGCTGGGGTAGATACGCAGTATTTT
NA TRBJ1-3 once TRBV10-3 CAIRDSYSGNTIYF TGTGCCATCAGGGACAGTTACTCTGGAAACACCATATATTTT
NA TRBJ2-2 NA TRBV3-1/TRBV3-2 CASSQRGQNTGELFF TGTGCCAGCAGCCAACGTGGACAGAACACCGGGGAGCTGTTTTTT
NA TRBJ1-1 NA TRBV6-2/TRBV6-3 CASSSQGGGTEAFF TGTGCCAGCAGTTCCCAGGGAGGCGGCACTGAAGCTTTCTTT
NA TRBJ2-3 NA TRBV29-1 CSVVDSLISTDTQYF TGCAGCGTTGTTGACTCGTTGATCAGCACAGATACGCAGTATTTT
TRBD2 TRBJ2-1 NA TRBV19 CASKGLAGELNEQFF TGTGCCAGCAAAGGGTTGGCGGGGGAATTGAATGAGCAGTTCTTC
NA TRBJ1-2 NA TRBV7-8 CASSLVGIGNYGYTF TGTGCCAGCAGCTTAGTTGGGATCGGTAACTATGGCTACACCTTC
TRBD2 TRBJ2-1 NA TRBV29-1 CSVVGGSGRGSYNEQFF TGCAGCGTTGTTGGTGGTAGCGGGAGAGGATCCTACAATGAGCAGTTCTTC
NA TRBJ2-1 NA TRBV14 CASSPTLGIYNEQFF TGTGCCAGCAGCCCGACCCTGGGGATTTACAATGAGCAGTTCTTC
NA TRBJ2-7 NA TRBV7-2 CASSPTGNSYEQYF TGTGCCAGCAGCCCTACAGGTAACTCCTACGAGCAGTACTTC
TRBD1 TRBJ1-2 NA TRBV5-4 CASSSTGDYGYTF TGTGCCAGCAGCTCGACAGGGGACTATGGCTACACCTTC
NA TRBJ2-3 NA TRBV5-5 CASSHNRDTQYF TGTGCCAGCAGCCACAACAGAGATACGCAGTATTTT
TRBD2 TRBJ2-5 NA TRBV5-4 CASSSTSGLQETQYF TGTGCCAGCAGCTCGACTAGCGGGCTCCAAGAGACCCAGTACTTC
NA TRBJ2-7 NA TRBV3-1/TRBV3-2 CASSQDGSGVFRQYF TGTGCCAGCAGCCAAGATGGGAGCGGTGTTTTCAGGCAGTACTTC
NA TRBJ1-6 NA TRBV6-4 CASSESIDGNSPLHF TGTGCCAGCAGTGAATCAATCGACGGGAATTCACCCCTCCACTTT
TRBD1 TRBJ1-6 NA TRBV6-2/TRBV6-3 CASSYGDSFDSPLHF TGTGCCAGCAGTTATGGGGACAGTTTCGATTCACCCCTCCACTTT
TRBD2 TRBJ2-3 NA TRBV2 CASSPGTRRGAQYF TGTGCCAGCAGCCCCGGGACTAGGCGAGGGGCGCAGTATTTT
TRBD2 TRBJ2-5 NA TRBV18 CASSRGGFQETQYF TGTGCCAGCTCACGGGGGGGATTCCAAGAGACCCAGTACTTC
NA TRBJ1-2 NA TRBV6-5 CATGRATRMNYGYTF TGTGCCACTGGGCGGGCAACCCGAATGAACTATGGCTACACCTTC
TRBD1 TRBJ1-2 NA TRBV29-1 CSVHRDSDYGYTF TGCAGCGTGCACCGGGACAGTGACTATGGCTACACCTTC
TRBD1 TRBJ2-7 once TRBV4-2 CASSQRQGPSSYEQYF TGTGCCAGCAGCCAACGACAGGGGCCGAGCTCCTACGAGCAGTACTTC
NA TRBJ2-1 NA TRBV10-3 CAISERLDDNEQFF TGTGCCATCAGTGAAAGGCTGGATGACAATGAGCAGTTCTTC
NA TRBJ2-3 NA TRBV10-3 CATGLISSTDTQYF TGTGCCACTGGACTCATATCTAGCACAGATACGCAGTATTTT
NA TRBJ2-7 NA TRBV28 CASSFHYEQYF TGTGCCAGCAGTTTTCACTACGAGCAGTACTTC
TRBD2 TRBJ2-1 NA TRBV5-1 CASSLPAHLSGGNEQFF TGCGCCAGCAGCTTGCCGGCGCATCTCTCGGGGGGCAATGAGCAGTTCTTC
NA TRBJ2-7 once TRBV2 CASRWSSSYEQYF TGTGCCAGCAGGTGGTCCAGCTCCTACGAGCAGTACTTC
TRBD1 TRBJ2-1 few TRBV4-1 CASSQAAYRGRLLNEQFF TGCGCCAGCAGCCAGGCTGCTTACAGGGGGCGCTTACTCAATGAGCAGTTCTTC
TRBD1 TRBJ1-1 NA TRBV12-3/TRBV12-4 CASSLRTGVRAFF TGTGCCAGCAGTCTTAGGACAGGGGTGCGAGCTTTCTTT
NA TRBJ1-1 few TRBV5-1 CASNKGTLNTEAFF TGCGCCAGCAACAAAGGGACGTTGAACACTGAAGCTTTCTTT
NA TRBJ2-7 NA TRBV21-1 CASKPVWSSYEQYF TGTGCCAGCAAACCGGTATGGAGCTCCTACGAGCAGTACTTC
NA TRBJ1-3 NA TRBV4-3 CASSQDTGSTGNTIYF TGCGCCAGCAGCCAAGATACGGGATCGACTGGAAACACCATATATTTT
TRBD2 TRBJ2-3 NA TRBV5-6 CASSTILAGEGTDTQYF TGTGCCAGCAGCACGATACTAGCGGGGGAAGGGACAGATACGCAGTATTTT
TRBD1 TRBJ2-7 NA TRBV9 CASSPTGQGGGEQYF TGTGCCAGCAGCCCGACTGGACAGGGAGGCGGCGAGCAGTACTTC
NA TRBJ1-4 NA TRBV7-9 CASSWGRLTNEKLFF TGTGCCAGCAGCTGGGGTCGGCTAACTAATGAAAAACTGTTTTTT
TRBD1 TRBJ2-1 few TRBV6-5 CASGFFRGEQFF TGTGCCAGCGGCTTCTTCAGGGGGGAGCAGTTCTTC
NA TRBJ1-6 few TRBV2 CASSKEGNSPLHF TGTGCCAGCAGTAAGGAGGGGAATTCACCCCTCCACTTT
NA TRBJ2-3 NA TRBV6-6 CASSPTRTISDTQYF TGTGCCAGCAGCCCGACGCGCACGATTTCGGATACGCAGTATTTT
NA TRBJ2-1 NA TRBV29-1 CSASWAERKGQFF TGCAGCGCCTCCTGGGCCGAAAGGAAGGGGCAGTTCTTC
NA TRBJ2-1 NA TRBV4-1 CASSQTPVARNEQFF TGCGCCAGCAGCCAAACCCCAGTCGCCCGTAATGAGCAGTTCTTC
TRBD1 TRBJ1-5 NA TRBV6-4 CASSDSLQGVNSNQPQHF TGTGCCAGCAGTGACTCTTTACAGGGGGTAAATAGCAATCAGCCCCAGCATTTT
TRBD1 TRBJ2-2 NA TRBV2 CASSGPTGGSGELFF TGTGCCAGCAGTGGCCCGACAGGGGGATCCGGGGAGCTGTTTTTT
TRBD1 TRBJ2-7 NA TRBV18 CASSPDRGNSYEQYF TGTGCCAGCTCACCTGACAGGGGGAACTCCTACGAGCAGTACTTC